This T cell receptor beta chain derives from a study of cytomegalovirus exposure and HLA in healthy donors. This clone was recorded only once. Germline V CDR1 and CDR2: SQVTM, ANQGSEA. CDR3 length: 13 residues. Amplification used 60 Vbeta primers and 13 Jbeta primers. Produced via immunoSEQ multiplex PCR; TCRdb's table is partial and in-frame only. The table shows 110,000 to 150,000 clones, with about 64% occurring only once. The sample consisted of PBMCs. This TCR came from a man between 60 and 75 years old in good health and CMV-seronegative. This sequence joins TRBV29-1 and TRBJ2-5; the D gene is possibly TRBD1 (5 bases). The assigned J gene may be wrong: the sequence end matches TRBJ2-7 better. The CDR3 DNA reads TGCAGCGTTGCAGGGAAGGCAGCCTACGAGCAGTACTTC. Residues: CSVAGKAAYEQYF.